This T cell receptor (beta chain) emerged from a study of regulatory T cells in long-lasting Graves disease. The CDR3 has 13 amino acids. The germline gives CDR1 SQVTM, CDR2 ANQGSEA. Trimming removed 2 bases from V and 2 bases from J, with 9 bases in between. Arm-PCR of CDR3 regions with iRepertoire HTBI primers generated TCR beta libraries. TCRdb reanalysed the multiplex PCR reads using MiXCR and keeps one entry per CDR3 protein. The repertoire includes about half a million distinct CDR3 sequences, approximately 23% of them detected once, and roughly 14% sits in the top ten. The time point here: persistent/refractory GD, antithyroid drugs over 5 years with positive TRAb. Isolated PBMC RNA provided the starting material for the TCR library.

This chain connects TRBV29-1 to TRBJ1-2; D is possibly TRBD1 (5 bases). The source was peripheral blood mononuclear cells (PBMCs), collected when the disease was refractory, from a patient treated with antithyroid drugs. The source of this sequence is a female donor with Graves disease. The CDR3 bases are TGCAGCGTTGAAAAGGGACGGAACTATGGCTACACCTTC. This codes for CSVEKGRNYGYTF.